The rows below give T cell receptor beta chains drawn from one sample of a study of control samples from healthy donors and cancer patients. The assay was immunoSEQ multiplex PCR, and TCRdb's table has in-frame clones only and misses some. Here the sample spans around 95,000 clones, 87% being singletons. Material for sequencing was blood. Receptors were obtained from a woman in her fifties or sixties in good health. Each CDR3 is given with its conserved first and last residue. The D gene is left open where the match is weak. Rows give clone size only sometimes, using once, few, many, or a class for an expanded clone.

V	J	D	size	CDR3	DNA
TRBV5-6	TRBJ2-7	TRBD2	-	CASSSRSAGRYEQYF	TGTGCCAGCAGCTCTCGCTCAGCGGGGAGGTACGAGCAGTACTTC
TRBV5-4	TRBJ1-1	-	-	CASSASRTEAFF	TGTGCCAGCAGCGCAAGCCGGACTGAAGCTTTCTTT
TRBV19	TRBJ2-3	TRBD2	-	CASSNLHRGGPTDTQYF	TGTGCCAGTAGTAACCTCCACCGCGGGGGGCCCACAGATACGCAGTATTTT
TRBV7-3	TRBJ1-1	-	-	CASSAGTEAFF	TGTGCCAGCAGCGCGGGTACTGAAGCTTTCTTT
TRBV6-2/TRBV6-3	TRBJ2-2	TRBD1	-	CASSPRDRGANTGELFF	TGTGCCAGCAGTCCCCGGGACAGGGGCGCGAACACCGGGGAGCTGTTTTTT
TRBV27	TRBJ1-3	-	once	CASSQKAGNTIYF	TGTGCCAGCAGCCAAAAGGCTGGAAACACCATATATTTT
TRBV5-5	TRBJ1-4	-	-	CASSETDRLLNEKLFF	TGTGCCAGCAGCGAGACCGACAGGCTCCTTAATGAAAAACTGTTTTTT
TRBV7-3	TRBJ2-2	TRBD1	-	CASSLVTGATGELFF	TGTGCCAGCAGCTTAGTTACAGGGGCCACCGGGGAGCTGTTTTTT
TRBV30	TRBJ2-1	TRBD2	-	CAWAGTSIYNEQFF	TGTGCCTGGGCCGGGACTAGCATATACAATGAGCAGTTCTTC
TRBV4-3	TRBJ1-2	TRBD1	-	CASSQKTGGRPYGYTF	TGCGCCAGCAGCCAAAAGACAGGGGGCCGCCCCTATGGCTACACCTTC
TRBV4-1	TRBJ2-5	TRBD2	-	CASSPGTSEVETQYF	TGCGCCAGCAGTCCCGGGACTAGCGAGGTGGAGACCCAGTACTTC
TRBV11-2	TRBJ2-5	-	-	CASSLRQSQETQYF	TGTGCCAGCAGCTTGAGACAGTCCCAAGAGACCCAGTACTTC
TRBV5-6	TRBJ1-6	TRBD1	-	CASSLGGTGEGSPLHF	TGTGCCAGCAGCTTGGGCGGGACAGGGGAAGGTTCACCCCTCCACTTT
TRBV12-3/TRBV12-4	TRBJ2-4	-	-	CASSPNQNIQYF	TGTGCCAGCAGCCCTAACCAAAACATTCAGTACTTC
TRBV15	TRBJ1-1	TRBD1	-	CATSTNLLGQGKNTEAFF	TGTGCCACCAGCACGAACCTCCTCGGACAGGGCAAAAACACTGAAGCTTTCTTT
TRBV27	TRBJ2-1	-	-	CASTTVVEQFF	TGTGCCAGCACGACTGTAGTTGAGCAGTTCTTC
TRBV2	TRBJ1-2	-	-	CASSDQGKNYGYTF	TGTGCCAGCAGTGATCAGGGGAAGAACTATGGCTACACCTTC
TRBV23-1	TRBJ2-7	TRBD1	once	CASGPGTEIYYEQYF	TGCGCCAGCGGCCCCGGGACAGAGATATATTACGAGCAGTACTTC
TRBV7-3	TRBJ2-1	-	few	CASSSHSRLGGNEQFF	TGTGCCAGCAGCTCGCACTCCCGCCTAGGAGGCAATGAGCAGTTCTTC
TRBV7-9	TRBJ1-4	-	-	CASSVVTNEKLFF	TGTGCCAGCAGCGTCGTAACTAATGAAAAACTGTTTTTT
TRBV9	TRBJ2-1	TRBD1	once	CASSDLAGGNEQFF	TGTGCCAGCAGCGATCTAGCAGGGGGTAATGAGCAGTTCTTC